The T cell receptor (beta chain) under discussion was sequenced for a study of T cells after yellow fever vaccination. The wider study: Any fraction with a low cell number was prepared using SMART-Seq v4 Ultra Low Input.

Only a few counts were recorded for this clonotype. For TCR, cDNA came from 5'RACE template switching, which added a universal primer site and UMIs. TCRdb itself ran the 5' RACE reads through MiXCR, one entry per CDR3 protein. The sample consists of 350,000 to 450,000 distinct CDR3 sequences, about 17% of them appearing once. This specimen consisted of PBMCs, obtained before the yellow fever booster vaccination. The TCR was taken from a man aged 18 to 30 who received the YFV17D yellow fever vaccine.

The CDR3: CATSDATDSTDTQYF. In nucleotides, the CDR3 is TGTGCCACCAGTGATGCAACGGACAGCACAGATACGCAGTATTTT. The chain combines TRBV24-1 with TRBJ2-3; no clear D gene. V was cut by 3 bases and J by 0 bases, with 9 bases left in between. CDR1 and CDR2 (germline): KGHDR, SFDVKD. This CDR3 contains 15 residues.